One and the same sample provided the 22 T cell receptor beta chains below, sequenced in a study of T cell clonotyping in hematopoietic cell transplantation. The assay was immunoSEQ multiplex PCR, and TCRdb's table has in-frame clones only and misses some. The data hold approximately 26,000 clones, with 70% to 85% observed a single time. Noted time point: recipient sample about 28 days before transplant, after cytoreduction. The sequencing used peripheral blood mononuclear cells, collected before stem cell transplant. The receptors here all came from an older woman with acute myeloid leukemia. Some clones in this sample may be carry-over from other donors' samples.

The chain carries TRBV7-2 and TRBJ1-1; the D gene is possibly TRBD1 (6 bases). Germline V gene sequence: CDR1 SGHTA, CDR2 FQGNSA. CDR3 length equals 15 residues. V was clipped by 1 base and J by 2 bases, with 11 bases between them. CDR3: CASSLEGGGNTEAFF. CDR3 DNA: TGTGCCAGCAGCTTAGAGGGGGGTGGAAACACTGAAGCTTTCTTT.

The rearrangement joins TRBV7-9 to TRBJ1-1, with D perhaps TRBD1 (5 bases). V was trimmed by 5 bases and J by 1 base, leaving 11 bases between them. The CDR3 has 14 amino acids. Germline lookup yields CDR1 SEHNR and CDR2 FQNEAQ (reference sequence). For the CDR3, the DNA is TGTGCCAGCAGCCTCACAACAGGGAACACTGAAGCTTTCTTT. It codes for CASSLTTGNTEAFF.

This chain joins TRBV2 and TRBJ2-1, with TRBD2 matching 14 bases. After removal of 5 bases from V and 6 bases from J, the junction contained 3 bases not matched to a gene. The CDR3 consists of 15 residues. Germline V gene lookup returns CDR1 SNHLY and CDR2 FYNNEI. CDR3 sequence: CASSHGTSGSNEQFF. The CDR3 bases are TGTGCCAGCAGTCACGGGACTAGCGGGAGCAATGAGCAGTTCTTC.

This clone is judged medium-sized. CDR3 DNA: TGTGCCAGCAGCTTAGCGGGACAGCTGTACGAGCAGTACTTC. This encodes CASSLAGQLYEQYF. The V and J genes are TRBV7-2 and TRBJ2-7, with 7 positions matching TRBD1. The V segment lost 0 bases and the J segment 4 bases; nucleotides outside the gene matches: 3. The germline V gene encodes CDR1 SGHTA and CDR2 FQGNSA. The CDR3 sequence is 14 residues long. The variable domain in full, completed from reference TRBV7-2 and TRBJ2-7, reads GAGVSQSPSNKVTEKGKDVELRCDPISGHTALYWYRQSLGQGLEFLIYFQGNSAPDKSGLPSDRFSAERTGGSVSTLTIQRTQQEDSAVYLCASSLAGQLYEQYFGPGTRLTVT.

This clone has a single count. V gene TRBV2 combines with J gene TRBJ1-5; 7 bases agree with TRBD1. This CDR3 comprises 15 residues. With 6 bases clipped from V and 4 bases from J, the junction kept 9 bases outside the gene matches. Germline V gives CDR1 SNHLY, CDR2 FYNNEI. CDR3 loop: CASRGYGQDNQPQHF. As DNA, the CDR3 is TGTGCCAGCAGGGGATATGGACAGGATAATCAGCCCCAGCATTTT.

The chain has TRBV29-1 and TRBJ1-2; D remains unclear. Germline CDR1 and CDR2: SQVTM and ANQGSEA. The CDR3 covers 12 residues. V lost 5 bases and J lost 2, with 9 bases in between. The CDR3 bases are TGCAGCGTTTACGGGGAGAACTATGGCTACACCTTC. It yields the protein CSVYGENYGYTF. Filled out from reference TRBV29-1 and TRBJ1-2, the complete variable domain reads SAVISQKPSRDICQRGTSLTIQCQVDSQVTMMFWYRQQPGQSLTLIATANQGSEATYESGFVIDKFPISRPNLTFSTLTVSNMSPEDSSIYLCSVYGENYGYTFGSGTRLTVV.

CDR3 nucleotide sequence: TGTGCCATCAGTGACCCGGGACTAGCGGGAGGGCCGAACACCGGGGAGCTGTTTTTT. As protein: CAISDPGLAGGPNTGELFF. The chain is built from TRBV10-3 and TRBJ2-2, with 16 bases that match TRBD2. The junction had 4 bases not matched to a gene; V was cut back by 3 bases and J by 0 bases. From germline, CDR1 is ENHRY and CDR2 SYGVKD. The CDR3 spans 19 residues.

This clone appeared once. J is TRBJ2-1 and V is TRBV5-1, with 7 bases fitting TRBD2. Per the germline V gene, CDR1 is SGHRS and CDR2 is YFSETQ. Trimming cost V 3 bases and J 6 bases; bases outside gene matches: 12. The CDR3 covers 16 residues. Written as DNA, the CDR3 is TGCGCCAGCAGCTACGCCGGGACTAACCTCCCCAATGAGCAGTTCTTC. This codes for CASSYAGTNLPNEQFF.

This chain joins TRBV5-6 and TRBJ2-4; the D is unclear. V lost 0 bases, J lost 0 bases, and 10 bases lay in between. The CDR3 is 16 amino acids. Per germline, CDR1 SGHDT and CDR2 YYEEEE. This CDR3 is CASSLGGELAKNIQYF. In DNA form, the CDR3 reads TGTGCCAGCAGCTTGGGAGGCGAACTAGCCAAAAACATTCAGTACTTC.

CDR3 protein: CASSSRNGLGENNEQFF. CDR3 coding DNA: TGTGCCAGCAGCTCCCGAAATGGGCTAGGGGAAAACAATGAGCAGTTCTTC. V gene TRBV7-9 combines with J gene TRBJ2-1; weak D call: TRBD1 (5 bases). The germline V and J ends were trimmed by 4 bases and 5 bases, with 21 bases remaining between them. This CDR3 region has 17 residues. Germline CDR1 is SEHNR and CDR2 is FQNEAQ (reference sequence). The full variable domain, with the rest looked up from reference TRBV7-9 and TRBJ2-1, is DTGVSQNPRHKITKRGQNVTFRCDPISEHNRLYWYRQTLGQGPEFLTYFQNEAQLEKSRLLSDRFSAERPKGSFSTLEIQRTEQGDSAMYLCASSSRNGLGENNEQFFGPGTRLTVL.

V and J are TRBV27 and TRBJ1-1; the D gene is possibly TRBD1 (5 bases). V dropped 2 bases and J dropped 1 base, with 5 bases sitting between them. CDR1 and CDR2 (germline): MNHEY, SMNVEV (reference sequence). The CDR3 has 13 residues. The CDR3 reads CASSLGGNTEAFF. The CDR3 DNA sequence: TGTGCCAGCAGTTTAGGGGGGAACACTGAAGCTTTCTTT.

The rearrangement links TRBV7-8 to TRBJ2-5; D uncertain. The better agreement between TRBJ2-7 and the DNA end casts doubt on the J call. CDR1 is SGHVS, CDR2 FQNEAQ, per germline. This CDR3 has 14 amino acids. CDR3 protein: CASSLSLVRYEQYF. CDR3 DNA sequence: TGTGCCAGCAGCTTATCCCTAGTCCGGTACGAGCAGTACTTC.

The chain links TRBV2 to TRBJ2-2, with 8 bases identical to TRBD2. V lost 6 bases to trimming and J lost 1 base; unmatched junction nucleotides: 7. In germline, CDR1 is SNHLY, CDR2 FYNNEI. There are 16 residues in the CDR3. The CDR3 nucleotides are TGTGCCAGCAGGGGTAGCGGGGTGTTGAACACCGGGGAGCTGTTTTTT. This sequence encodes CASRGSGVLNTGELFF.

This clone was counted once. The J gene is TRBJ2-3, the V gene TRBV9, with D unresolved. V was pared by 4 bases and J by 0 bases, with 3 bases between. CDR3 size: 12 residues. Germline values: CDR1 SGDLS, CDR2 YYNGEE. DNA of the CDR3: TGTGCCAGCAGCTTTAGCACAGATACGCAGTATTTT. Encoded protein: CASSFSTDTQYF.

CDR3 loop: CASSPTGIYSGNTIYF. For the CDR3, the DNA is TGTGCCAGCAGTCCCACAGGGATTTATTCTGGAAACACCATATATTTT. The chain has TRBV28 and TRBJ1-3; weak D call: TRBD1 (6 bases). Germline CDR1 and CDR2: MDHEN and SYDVKM. The CDR3 has 16 amino acids. Trimming cost V 5 bases and J 1 base, with 15 bases left between them.

The J gene is TRBJ2-2, the V gene TRBV7-2, with 9 bases matching TRBD1. Germline V gene sequence: CDR1 SGHTA, CDR2 FQGNSA. CDR3 size: 17 residues. Germline trimming cut 5 bases from V and 4 bases from J; bases unmatched to any gene: 11. Here the CDR3 reads CASSARPGQGATGELFF. As DNA, the CDR3 is TGTGCCAGCAGCGCACGCCCGGGACAGGGCGCCACCGGGGAGCTGTTTTTT.

The chain uses TRBV6-6 and TRBJ1-2, with a possible D match to TRBD1 (5 bases). Germline V gene sequence: CDR1 MNHNY, CDR2 SVGAGI (reference sequence). V lost 2 bases, J lost 4 bases, and 11 bases lay in between. The CDR3 is 14 residues long. As DNA, the CDR3 is TGTGCCAGCAGTTACCCCACAGGCGCCTATGGCTACACCTTC. It translates to CASSYPTGAYGYTF.

This clone showed up just once. The chain employs TRBV28 and TRBJ2-1; 11 bases fit TRBD2. The CDR3 extends over 16 amino acids. The germline gives CDR1 MDHEN, CDR2 SYDVKM. Trimming took 3 bases from V and 5 from J; bases not matched to a gene: 6. In nucleotides, the CDR3 is TGTGCCAGCAGTTTCACTAGCGGGAGTAGGGACAATGAGCAGTTCTTC. Residues: CASSFTSGSRDNEQFF.

V and J are TRBV6-4 and TRBJ2-7; possibly TRBD1 for D (6 bases). The V gene lost 7 bases and the J gene lost 0 bases, with 13 bases spanning the gap. The CDR3 loop spans 14 amino acids. Germline CDR1 MRHNA, CDR2 SNTAGT. CDR3 loop: CASIGQSSSYEQYF. The DNA of the CDR3 is TGTGCCAGCATCGGACAGTCTAGCTCCTACGAGCAGTACTTC.

The chain carries TRBV6-1 and TRBJ1-5; 7 bases align to TRBD1. The junction had 6 bases not matched to a gene; V was cut back by 0 bases and J by 7 bases. Germline V CDR1 and CDR2: MNHNS, SASEGT. The CDR3 has 15 amino acids. The CDR3 region has the DNA TGTGCCAGCAGTGAAGCGACAGGGACATCCCAGCCCCAGCATTTT. It is translated as CASSEATGTSQPQHF.

The chain uses TRBV15 and TRBJ1-4, with 7 positions matching TRBD1. From germline, CDR1 is LNHNV and CDR2 YYDKDF (reference sequence). The J segment lost 3 bases and the V segment lost 6 bases, leaving 7 bases of the junction unmatched. The CDR3 is 15 residues long. CDR3: CATSTAGGPNEKLFF. DNA of the CDR3: TGTGCCACCAGTACAGCAGGGGGTCCTAATGAAAAACTGTTTTTT.

The chain employs TRBV5-1 and TRBJ2-2; no reliable D call. V gave up 2 bases and J gave up 1 base, with 6 bases separating them. The CDR3 is made up of 14 amino acids. From germline, CDR1 is SGHRS and CDR2 YFSETQ. The CDR3 nucleotides read TGCGCCAGCAGCTTTTATGAGAACACCGGGGAGCTGTTTTTT. This gives the protein CASSFYENTGELFF. Variable domain in full (rest from reference TRBV5-1 and TRBJ2-2): KAGVTQTPRYLIKTRGQQVTLSCSPISGHRSVSWYQQTPGQGLQFLFEYFSETQRNKGNFPGRFSGRQFSNSRSEMNVSTLELGDSALYLCASSFYENTGELFFGEGSRLTVL.